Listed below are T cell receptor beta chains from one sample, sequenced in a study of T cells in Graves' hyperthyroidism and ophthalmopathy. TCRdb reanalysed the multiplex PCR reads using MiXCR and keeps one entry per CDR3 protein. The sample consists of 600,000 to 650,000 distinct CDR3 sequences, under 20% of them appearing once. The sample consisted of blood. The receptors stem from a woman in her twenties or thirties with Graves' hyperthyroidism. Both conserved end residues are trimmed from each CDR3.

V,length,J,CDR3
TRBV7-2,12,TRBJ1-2,ASSSAENPYGYT
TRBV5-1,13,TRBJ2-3,ASSFGLAGDGTQY
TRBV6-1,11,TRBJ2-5,ASSLGVGETQY
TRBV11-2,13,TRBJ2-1,ASSPDRGDHNEQF
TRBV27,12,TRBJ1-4,ASSLATEDEKLF
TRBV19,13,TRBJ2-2,ASSSRGIDTGELF
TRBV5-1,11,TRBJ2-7,ASSSYQNYEQY
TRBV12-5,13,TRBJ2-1,ASGTGTARGPEQF
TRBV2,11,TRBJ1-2,ASRGTGSGGYT
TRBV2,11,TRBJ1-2,ASSVDGNYGYT
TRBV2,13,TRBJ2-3,ASSQREGRTDTQY
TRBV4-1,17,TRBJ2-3,ASSPALAGGPEHTDTQY
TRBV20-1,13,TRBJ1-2,SARLGTPRRDGYT
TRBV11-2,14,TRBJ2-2,ASSPLTSLDTGELF
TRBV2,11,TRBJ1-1,ASLLIAEGEAF
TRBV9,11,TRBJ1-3,ASSEYSGNTIY
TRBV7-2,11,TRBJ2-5,ASSFTSGETQY
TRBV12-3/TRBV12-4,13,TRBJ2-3,ASRATGQTTDTQY
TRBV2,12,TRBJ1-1,ASSYRASSTEAF
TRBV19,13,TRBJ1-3,ASSPTAVAGNTIY
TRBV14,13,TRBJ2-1,ASSHLGGGNNEQF
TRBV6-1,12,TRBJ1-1,ASSKDRGPSEAF
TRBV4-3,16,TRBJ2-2,ASSQRLAGSTRDGELF
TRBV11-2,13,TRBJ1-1,ASSLVTGARTEAF
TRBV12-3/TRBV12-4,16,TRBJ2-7,ASSFLTSGLVPSYEQY
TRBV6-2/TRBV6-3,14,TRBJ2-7,ASSFRRAEAGSEQY
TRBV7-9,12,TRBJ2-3,ATSLTSSTDTQY
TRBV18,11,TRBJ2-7,ASSPVGTGEQY
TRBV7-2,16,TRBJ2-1,ASSLESLAVGVYNEQF
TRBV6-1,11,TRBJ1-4,ASSNGGSGKLF
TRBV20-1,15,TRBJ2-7,SARGTWGGRVSYEQY
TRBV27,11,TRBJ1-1,ASSLSGPAEAF
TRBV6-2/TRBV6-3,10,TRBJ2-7,ASSPGQIEQY
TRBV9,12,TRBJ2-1,ASSMSPTYNEQF
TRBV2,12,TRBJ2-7,ASRGPAGSYEQY
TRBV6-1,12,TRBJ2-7,ASSDRGQSYEQY
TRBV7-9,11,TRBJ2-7,ASSLGSQYEQY
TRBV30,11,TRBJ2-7,AWSVGGTYEQY
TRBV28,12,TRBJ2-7,ASSIGQPNYEQY
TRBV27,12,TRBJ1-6,ASSFIGDNSPLH
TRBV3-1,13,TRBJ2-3,ASSQAARVGDTQY
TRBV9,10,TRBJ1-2,ASSVGAAGYT
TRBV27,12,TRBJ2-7,ASSLKGSGYEQY
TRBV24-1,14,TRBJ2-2,ATSDPAGANTGELF
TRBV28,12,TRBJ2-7,ASSTSGTSYEQY
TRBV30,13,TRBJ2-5,AWSVLAGGQETQY
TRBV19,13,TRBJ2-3,ASSIYAGATDTQY
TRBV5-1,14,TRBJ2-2,ASSVTSGMNTGELF
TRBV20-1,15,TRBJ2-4,SAGSAPGQGVKNIQY
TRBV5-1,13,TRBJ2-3,ASSLGLAFRDTQY
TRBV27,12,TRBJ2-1,ASSLYGTRDEQF